This T cell receptor (beta chain) was recorded in a study of CD8 T cells in Susac syndrome. As for this clonotype: What it binds is not known.

CDR1 and CDR2 (germline): LNHDA, SQIVND (reference sequence). V gave up 1 base and J gave up 8 bases, with 11 bases separating them. The CDR3 extends over 13 amino acids. General study findings and limits: It was acknowledged by the study that relatively few individuals were included in its TCR sequencing and HLA analysis.

CD8+ and CD4+ T cells circulating in blood were sequenced for TCR beta. Relapsing-remitting disease, either stable or active, was present in the treatment-naive patients who were the multiple sclerosis controls. An amount of RNA that ranged from roughly 0.45 to 1 ug was reverse transcribed with random hexamers. Coverage of TCR beta CDR3 amplification by immunoSEQ multiplex PCR extended to 54 Vbeta and 13 Jbeta. MiXCR, applied by TCRdb to the immunoSEQ multiplex PCR reads, yields one record per CDR3 protein. This table has some 300,000 distinct CDR3 sequences, approximately 85% appearing once. The origin of this receptor is a human donor with multiple sclerosis. Sequenced input: CD8+ T cells from PBMCs. V is TRBV19 and J is TRBJ1-1, with D unclear. The CDR3 DNA is TGTGCCAGTAGTATAGGTGGGGTTAAAGAAGCTTTCTTT. Residues: CASSIGGVKEAFF.